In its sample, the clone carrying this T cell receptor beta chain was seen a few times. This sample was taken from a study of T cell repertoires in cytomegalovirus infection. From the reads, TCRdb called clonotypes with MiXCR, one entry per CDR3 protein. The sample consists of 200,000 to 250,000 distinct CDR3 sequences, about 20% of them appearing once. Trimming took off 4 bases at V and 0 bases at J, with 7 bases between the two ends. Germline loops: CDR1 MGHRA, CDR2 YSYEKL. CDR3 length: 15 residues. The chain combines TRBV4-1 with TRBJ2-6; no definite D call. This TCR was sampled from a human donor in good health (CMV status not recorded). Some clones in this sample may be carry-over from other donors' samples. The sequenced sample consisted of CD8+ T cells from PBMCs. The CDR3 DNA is TGCGCCAGCAGCCCATGGTCCTCTGGGGCCAACGTCCTGACTTTC. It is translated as CASSPWSSGANVLTF.